This section outlines one T cell receptor (beta chain) sequence together with its context. In the original analysis: Reference gene primer amplification gave estimated nucleated cell counts. Using immunoSEQ multiplex PCR, the repertoire was profiled, and TCRdb retains in-frame clones only, with some absent. For V, J and clone size, that table is used; D and trimming come from the DNA. The repertoire holds roughly 330,000 clones, with more than 70% as singletons. This entry belongs to a study of blood T cell repertoires in COVID-19. In the study overall: From the United States, Italy and Spain came samples of acute and convalescent COVID-19. PBMCs, B-cell-depleted T cells, or T cells provided the cDNA or gDNA that made up the material.

The receptor comes from a man aged 18 to 30 who had recovered from COVID-19. The material sequenced was peripheral blood.

CDR3 protein: CASSDRGFTNEKLFF. Written as DNA, the CDR3 is TGTGCCAGCAGTGACAGGGGGTTTACTAATGAAAAACTGTTTTTT. This rearrangement joins TRBV6-1 to TRBJ1-4, with 7 bases that match TRBD1. V lost 3 bases to trimming and J lost 2 bases; unmatched junction nucleotides: 3. Germline V CDR1 and CDR2: MNHNS, SASEGT. There are 15 residues in the CDR3.